Presented here are 17 T cell receptor beta chains from one specimen sequenced in a study of blood T cell repertoires in COVID-19 (TCRdb year 2020). Library construction relied on the immunoSEQ multiplex PCR assay. TCRdb holds this immuneACCESS table with in-frame rearrangements only. Some clones are missing; in checked studies, unresolved V genes explain under half, and the rest has no known cause. This sample has under 300,000 clones in its table, and approximately 86% of those were observed once. The ten largest clones add up to under 5.5% of the sample. Specimen: peripheral blood. Receptor source: a woman of 80 years or more with active or convalescent COVID-19.

The rearrangement links TRBV28 to TRBJ1-2; no firm D call. In germline, CDR1 is MDHEN, CDR2 SYDVKM. There are 12 residues in the CDR3. V was cut by 2 bases and J by 2 bases, with 3 bases left in between. In DNA form, the CDR3 reads TGTGCCAGCAGTTTACTGAACTATGGCTACACCTTC. This gives the protein CASSLLNYGYTF.

A few counts support this clone. The chain employs TRBV5-1 and TRBJ2-1; TRBD2 matches at 8 bases. V was pared by 2 bases and J by 0 bases, with 1 base of the junction left unmatched. The V gene's germline CDR1 is SGHRS and CDR2 YFSETQ. The CDR3 has 15 amino acids. The CDR3 region has the DNA TGCGCCAGCAGCTTTAGCGGGAACTCCTACAATGAGCAGTTCTTC. Protein sequence: CASSFSGNSYNEQFF.

This rearrangement joins TRBV4-1 to TRBJ1-3; D remains ambiguous. V gave up 1 base and J gave up 7 bases, with 11 bases separating them. CDR1 and CDR2 from the germline V gene are MGHRA and YSYEKL. The CDR3 totals 14 residues. This CDR3 is CASSQVARANTIYF. The DNA of the CDR3 is TGCGCCAGCAGCCAAGTTGCCAGAGCGAACACCATATATTTT.

The V gene is TRBV3-1 (or the pseudogene TRBV3-2), the J gene TRBJ2-2; unclear D gene. The CDR3 runs to 14 residues. V was cut by 1 base and J by 5 bases, with 8 bases left in between. Germline CDR1 is LGHDT and CDR2 is YNNKEL (reference sequence). The CDR3 sequence is CASSQGTRTGELFF. In DNA, the CDR3 is TGTGCCAGCAGCCAAGGTACGAGGACCGGGGAGCTGTTTTTT.

This rearrangement joins TRBV28 to TRBJ1-1, with D possibly TRBD1 on 6 matching bases. V was cut by 6 bases and J by 4 bases, with 9 bases left in between. The CDR3 has 12 residues. Germline assignment: CDR1 MDHEN and CDR2 SYDVKM. The CDR3 sequence is CASRTGFTEAFF. CDR3 bases: TGTGCCAGCAGAACAGGGTTCACTGAAGCTTTCTTT.

The chain carries TRBV18 and TRBJ2-2; 10 bases are shared with TRBD1. CDR3 length: 16 residues. Germline V gene lookup returns CDR1 KGHSH and CDR2 LQKENI. With V trimmed by 6 bases and J by 3 bases, 7 bases remained unmatched. In DNA, the CDR3 is TGTGCCAGCTCGCTGACCGGGACAGGGGACACCGGGGAGCTGTTTTTT. It translates to CASSLTGTGDTGELFF. The variable domain in full, completed from reference TRBV18 and TRBJ2-2, reads NAGVMQNPRHLVRRRGQEARLRCSPMKGHSHVYWYRQLPEEGLKFMVYLQKENIIDESGMPKERFSAEFPKEGPSILRIQQVVRGDSAAYFCASSLTGTGDTGELFFGEGSRLTVL.

A note on this clone: The germline gene is not matched at one end of the junction; a read error may be the cause. V and J are TRBV12-3 or TRBV12-4 and TRBJ1-2; TRBD1 is a possible D gene (5 bases). This CDR3 comprises 13 residues. As DNA, the CDR3 is TGTGCCACCAGTATCCGGGGGTCCTATGGCTACACCTTC. This gives the protein CATSIRGSYGYTF.

The chain carries TRBV5-1 and TRBJ2-2; 8 nucleotides agree with TRBD2. V lost 0 bases to trimming and J lost 7 bases; unmatched junction nucleotides: 11. The CDR3 runs 17 residues. Germline V gene sequence: CDR1 SGHRS, CDR2 YFSETQ. The CDR3 loop reads CASSLAPAGEIGGELFF. CDR3 nucleotide sequence: TGCGCCAGCAGCTTGGCCCCAGCGGGAGAAATCGGCGGGGAGCTGTTTTTT.

The chain uses TRBV11-1 and TRBJ2-7, with D possibly TRBD1 on 5 matching bases. This CDR3 contains 15 residues. CDR1 SGHAT and CDR2 FQDESV come from the germline V gene (reference sequence). V was cut by 2 bases and J by 5 bases, with 16 bases left in between. The CDR3 DNA is TGTGCCAGCAGCTTAACCTGGACGGACATGGACGAGCAGTACTTC. This codes for CASSLTWTDMDEQYF.

As to this clone: Other DNA sequences within the sample encode an identical CDR3. The chain uses TRBV3-1 (or the pseudogene TRBV3-2) and TRBJ2-3, with TRBD1 as a possible D gene (6 bases). CDR3 length: 15 amino acids. V dropped 4 bases and J dropped 5 bases, with 16 bases sitting between them. CDR1 and CDR2 from the germline V gene are LGHDT and YNNKEL (reference sequence). Here the CDR3 reads CASSRGAGVGDTQYF. The CDR3 DNA reads as TGTGCCAGCAGCCGAGGCGCAGGGGTGGGAGATACGCAGTATTTT.

To note about this clone: This same CDR3 is encoded by further DNA sequences in the sample. The chain has TRBV20-1 and TRBJ2-1; a weak D match, TRBD2 (6 bases). CDR1 DFQATT and CDR2 SNEGSKA come from the germline V gene (reference sequence). The CDR3 has 14 amino acids. V lost 3 bases to trimming and J lost 0 bases, with 9 bases between them. The CDR3 DNA is TGCAGTGCTAGTCGGGGGATCTCCTACAATGAGCAGTTCTTC. Its translation is CSASRGISYNEQFF.

The genes are TRBV10-1 and TRBJ1-1; tentatively, D is TRBD1 (6 bases). Deletions cut 9 bases from V and 0 bases from J, with 11 bases between. From germline, CDR1 is WNHNN and CDR2 SYGVQD (reference sequence). The CDR3 consists of 13 residues. DNA of the CDR3: TGCGCCAGTACCGGGACAATGAACACTGAAGCTTTCTTT. Residues: CASTGTMNTEAFF.

The chain is built from TRBV6-5 and TRBJ1-2; D possibly corresponds to TRBD1 (6 bases). Trimming stripped 1 base from V and 5 bases from J, with 17 bases between. Germline V gene sequence: CDR1 MNHEY, CDR2 SVGAGI. The CDR3 is 16 amino acids. Here the CDR3 reads CASSYLSWTGTYGYTF. CDR3 sequence (DNA): TGTGCCAGCAGTTACTTGAGTTGGACGGGGACATATGGCTACACCTTC.

V usage is TRBV11-2 and J usage is TRBJ1-2; D possibly corresponds to TRBD1 (6 bases). Trimming took off 3 bases at V and 7 bases at J, with 12 bases between the two ends. Germline V gives CDR1 SGHAT, CDR2 FQNNGV. The CDR3 covers 13 residues. The CDR3 protein is CASSFGGAGGYTF. In DNA, the CDR3 is TGTGCCAGCAGCTTTGGGGGGGCGGGTGGCTACACCTTC.

This chain uses TRBV30 with TRBJ1-4, with 8 bases aligning to TRBD1. The CDR3 contains 14 residues. The V gene's germline CDR1 is GTSNPN and CDR2 SVGIG (reference sequence). V trimming: 2 bases; J trimming: 8 bases; junction bases outside the gene matches: 7. CDR3 amino acids: CAWSRRTGREKLFF. DNA for the CDR3: TGTGCCTGGAGTAGACGGACAGGGAGAGAAAAACTGTTTTTT.

V is TRBV28 and J is TRBJ1-2; D may be TRBD1 (6 bases). CDR3 length: 15 amino acids. V gave up 7 bases and J gave up 4 bases, with 19 bases separating them. Per germline, CDR1 MDHEN and CDR2 SYDVKM. CDR3 sequence reads: CASIPQGQTTYGYTF. The CDR3 nucleotides are TGTGCCAGCATCCCCCAGGGGCAGACAACCTATGGCTACACCTTC.

The chain carries TRBV19 and TRBJ1-5; D unclear. This CDR3 region has 13 residues. The V gene lost 2 bases and the J gene lost 6 bases, with 8 bases spanning the gap. The V gene's germline CDR1 is LNHDA and CDR2 SQIVND (reference sequence). CDR3 sequence: CASSIRVVQPQHF. CDR3 DNA sequence: TGTGCCAGTAGTATACGGGTCGTTCAGCCCCAGCATTTT.